The present T cell receptor (beta chain) was sequenced within a study of shared clonotypes between healthy human individuals (TCRdb year 2020). About the full investigation: The cohort comprised a couple of women and a few men aged 18 to 49 years. For each donor, CD4 naive and CD4 memory were each given three plates, CD8 naive was given two plates, and CD8 memory was given one plate. To estimate repertoire size and how much clonotype sharing occurs between individuals, the study deeply sequenced the blood TCR repertoires of about five healthy adults. Libraries were prepared and TCR repertoires were sequenced by different laboratories using diverse techniques, in order to increase sequencing depth and limit assay-specific biases. Per donor, leukapheresis produced somewhere between about 0.9 and 10 billion PBMCs.

Using the deep immunoSEQ assay, multiplex PCR amplified TCR CDR3 regions from genomic DNA. For each cell subset, the extracted genomic DNA was distributed evenly across all wells of several immunoSEQ 96-well plates, and each plate served as one replicate. Each replicate PCR for sorted subsets received about 220 ng genomic DNA, equal to some 32,000 T cell genomes. The purified libraries were quantified using a Qubit 3.0 fluorometer, sized with a Bioanalyzer 2100, and then quantified again using the KAPA Library Quantification kit. Each immunoSEQ 96-well plate was sequenced on its own single-read 150-cycle Illumina NextSeq 550 flow cell. In the authors' own workflow: Because the immunoSEQ output held only junctional sequences and lacked quality scores, the filtering could not match the filtering applied to full-length reads. To assign V/J genes and CDR3, sequences were annotated against IMGT germline references using PyIR, a Python wrapper for IgBLAST v1.9. Any read was removed if the V/J assignment was weak (E-value above 1e-6), the CDR3 was missing, or the read contained stop codons, out-of-frame junctions, or ambiguous translated residues. A V3J clonotype was defined by an identical inferred V gene, J gene, and CDR3 amino acid sequence. Percentage overlap between repertoires was calculated by dividing the number of shared unique clonotypes by the size of the smaller repertoire. RTK rarefaction, the Chao1 estimator, and Recon v2.1 estimates of unobserved clonotypes were used to assess repertoire richness. Generation probabilities for all TCRbeta clonotypes obtained by the gDNA method from several donors were computed using OLGA. TCRdb re-hosts the immuneACCESS table, in-frame sequences only. Its copies lack some clones; in the studies checked, an unresolved V gene accounts for under half of them, and the cause for the rest is not known. V and J calls and clone size are given by that table; D and trimming were obtained from the DNA. The sample yields a few million clones; less than 95% were counted once. Approximately 0.39% of the sample is held by the ten biggest clonotypes.

What the research found in general, with its limitations: Compared with non-shared clonotypes, clonotypes shared by all four sorted-subset donors had higher generation probabilities. Approximately 5% of naive CD4, 3% to 4% of naive CD8, approximately 2% of memory CD4, and about 0.4% of memory CD8 clonotypes were shared across several donors. Even with the large sequencing depth, rarefaction of the sorted-subset datasets indicated that sequencing was incomplete. The genetic and exposure-history diversity represented was limited by the small number of donors. Naive subsets generally had larger estimated clonotype richness than memory subsets. Pairwise subsampling led to the expectation that sequencing depth would affect the degree of clonotype sharing among donors. Sampling was restricted to blood, and TCR repertoires in tissues likely differ from the TCR repertoires found in blood.

Unmatched junction bases come to 6, with V trimmed by 0 bases and J by 3 bases. Via the germline V gene, CDR1 is SQVTM and CDR2 ANQGSEA. The CDR3 holds 16 amino acids from the cysteine to the phenylalanine. Solely the CDR3 DNA is kept, with 48 bases framed from the first base. The donors were healthy, HIV-negative adults who had no recently reported acute infections or vaccinations. Only Caucasian adults living in Nashville, Tennessee, USA were represented among the donors. CD4+ T cells were enriched by magnetic negative selection, after which naive cells were positively selected on CD45RA and the negative fraction was taken as the memory subset. Blood was collected by leukapheresis, and PBMCs were isolated by Ficoll-Histopaque density gradient centrifugation and then cryopreserved in liquid nitrogen vapor phase. Analytical flow cytometry was used to check the purity and quantity of each magnetically sorted T cell population. Each sorted fraction had its genomic DNA isolated and then quantified by UV absorbance on a Nanodrop 2000c.

Remarks on this clone: This clone's antigen is unknown. Qualities for individual bases were not recorded, and no much larger clone is one base off.

The sequenced sample was naive CD4+ T cells from PBMCs. The meaning of the sample's cell subset or site label: CD45RA+ positively selected. The chain was built from TRBV29-1 and TRBJ2-1; 9 nucleotides in the junction match TRBD2. This clonotype originated in a man in his late teens or twenties in good health. Some clones in this sample may be carry-over from other donors' samples. The CDR3 amino acid sequence is: CSVEELLAGFYNEQFF. The DNA sequence is TGCAGCGTTGAAGAATTGCTAGCGGGGTTCTACAATGAGCAGTTCTTC.